This T cell receptor (beta chain) was sequenced during a study of sequential checkpoint blockade in melanoma. Study context: Randomization was 1:1 between first-line nivolumab→ipilimumab and ipilimumab→nivolumab. After both sequences, patients received maintenance nivolumab.

Some clones are missing from TCRdb's copy, which holds only in-frame ones; the method was immunoSEQ multiplex PCR. The top ten hold roughly a third of the sample, which has roughly 20,000 clones, around 82% seen once. Stated treatment: randomized to nivolumab then ipilimumab (arm A) or the reverse (arm B). No patient had prior DNA-damaging chemotherapy. Live CD3+CD8+ CD19− CD56− cells were sorted from PBMCs. The CDR3 is 16 residues long. The germline V and J ends were trimmed by 5 bases and 2 bases, with 15 bases remaining between them. Looked up from germline, CDR1 is SEHNR and CDR2 is FQNEAQ (reference sequence).

The origin of this receptor is a human donor with melanoma. The rearrangement uses TRBV7-9 and TRBJ1-4; possible D gene TRBD1, 6 bases. The specimen comprised CD8+ T cells sorted from blood (inferred from file names), sampled from a patient given nivolumab and ipilimumab in sequence. The CDR3 DNA reads TGTGCCAGCAGCCCCCACACAGGGACCACTAATGAAAAACTGTTTTTT. Encoded protein: CASSPHTGTTNEKLFF.